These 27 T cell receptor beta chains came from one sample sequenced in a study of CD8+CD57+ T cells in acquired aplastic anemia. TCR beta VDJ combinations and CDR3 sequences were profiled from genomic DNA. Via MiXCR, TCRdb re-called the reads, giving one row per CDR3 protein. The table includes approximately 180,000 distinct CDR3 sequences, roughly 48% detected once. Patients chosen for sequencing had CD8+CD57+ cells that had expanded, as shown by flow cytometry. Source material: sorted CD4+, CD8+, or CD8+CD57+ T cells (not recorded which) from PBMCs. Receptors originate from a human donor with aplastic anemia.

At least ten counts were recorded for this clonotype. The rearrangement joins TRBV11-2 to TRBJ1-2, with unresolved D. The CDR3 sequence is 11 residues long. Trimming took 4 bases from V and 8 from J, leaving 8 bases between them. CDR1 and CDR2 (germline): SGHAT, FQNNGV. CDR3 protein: CASSSYGGYTF. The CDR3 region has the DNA TGTGCCAGCAGCTCTTATGGAGGCTACACCTTC.

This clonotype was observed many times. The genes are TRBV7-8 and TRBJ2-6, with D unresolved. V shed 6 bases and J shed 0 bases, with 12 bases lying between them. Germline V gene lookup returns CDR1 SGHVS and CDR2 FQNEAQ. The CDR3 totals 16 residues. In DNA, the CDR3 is TGTGCCAGCAGTGCTTCTTTGGGCTCTGGGGCCAACGTCCTGACTTTC. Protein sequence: CASSASLGSGANVLTF. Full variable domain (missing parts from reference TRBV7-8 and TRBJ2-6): GAGVSQSPRYKVAKRGQDVALRCDPISGHVSLFWYQQALGQGPEFLTYFQNEAQLDKSGLPSDRFFAERPEGSVSTLKIQRTQQEDSAVYLCASSASLGSGANVLTFGAGSRLTVL.

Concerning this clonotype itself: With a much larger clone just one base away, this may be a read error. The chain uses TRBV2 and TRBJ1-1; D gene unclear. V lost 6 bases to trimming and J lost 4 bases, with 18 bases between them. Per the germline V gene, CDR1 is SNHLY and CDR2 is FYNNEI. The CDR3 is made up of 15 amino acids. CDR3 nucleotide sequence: TGTGCCAGCAGCTTAACCCCCTTTGATAGCACTGAAGCTTTCTTT. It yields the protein CASSLTPFDSTEAFF.

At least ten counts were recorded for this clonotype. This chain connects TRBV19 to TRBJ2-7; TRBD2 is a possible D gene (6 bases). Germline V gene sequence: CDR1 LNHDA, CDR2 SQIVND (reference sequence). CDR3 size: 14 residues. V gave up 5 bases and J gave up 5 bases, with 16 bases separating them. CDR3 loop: CASSLPGLPHEQYF. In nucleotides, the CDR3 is TGTGCCAGTAGTTTACCGGGACTCCCCCACGAGCAGTACTTC.

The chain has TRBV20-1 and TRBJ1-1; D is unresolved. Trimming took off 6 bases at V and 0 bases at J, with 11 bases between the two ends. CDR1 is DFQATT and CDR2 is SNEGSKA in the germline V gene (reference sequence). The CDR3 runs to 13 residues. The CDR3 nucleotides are TGCAGTGCCGTAAGGGTGATGAACACTGAAGCTTTCTTT. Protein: CSAVRVMNTEAFF.

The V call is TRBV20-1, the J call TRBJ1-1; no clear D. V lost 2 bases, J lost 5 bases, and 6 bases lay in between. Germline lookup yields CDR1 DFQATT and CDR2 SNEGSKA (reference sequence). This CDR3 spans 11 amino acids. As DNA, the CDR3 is TGCAGTGCTAGACTCGGGACTGAAGCTTTCTTT. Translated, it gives CSARLGTEAFF.

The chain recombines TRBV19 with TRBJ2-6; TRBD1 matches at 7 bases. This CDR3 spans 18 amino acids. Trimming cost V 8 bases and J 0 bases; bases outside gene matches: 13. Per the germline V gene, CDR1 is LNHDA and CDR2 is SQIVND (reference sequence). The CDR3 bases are TGTGCCAGTCGACTTCCGGGACAGCTACACTCTGGGGCCAACGTCCTGACTTTC. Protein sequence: CASRLPGQLHSGANVLTF. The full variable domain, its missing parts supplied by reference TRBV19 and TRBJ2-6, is DGGITQSPKYLFRKEGQNVTLSCEQNLNHDAMYWYRQDPGQGLRLIYYSQIVNDFQKGDIAEGYSVSREKKESFPLTVTSAQKNPTAFYLCASRLPGQLHSGANVLTFGAGSRLTVL.

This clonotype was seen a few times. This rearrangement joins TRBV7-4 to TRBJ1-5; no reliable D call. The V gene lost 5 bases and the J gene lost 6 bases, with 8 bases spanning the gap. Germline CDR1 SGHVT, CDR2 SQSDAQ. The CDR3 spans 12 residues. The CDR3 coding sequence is TGTGCCAGCAGCACCGACGGTCAGCCCCAGCATTTT. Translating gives CASSTDGQPQHF.

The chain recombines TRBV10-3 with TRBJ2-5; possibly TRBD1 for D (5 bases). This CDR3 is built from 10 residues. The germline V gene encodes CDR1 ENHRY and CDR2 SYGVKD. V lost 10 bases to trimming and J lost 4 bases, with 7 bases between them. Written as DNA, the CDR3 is TGTGCCACAGGGCGAGAGACCCAGTACTTC. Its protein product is CATGRETQYF.

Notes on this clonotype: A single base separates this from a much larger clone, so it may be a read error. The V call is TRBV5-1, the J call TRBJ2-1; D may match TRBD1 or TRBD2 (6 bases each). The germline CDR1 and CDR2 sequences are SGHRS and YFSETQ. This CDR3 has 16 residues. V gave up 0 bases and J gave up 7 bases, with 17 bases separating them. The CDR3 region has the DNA TGCGCCAGCAGCTTGGCCGGATGGGGGGCTGTGAATGAGCAGTTCTTC. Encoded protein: CASSLAGWGAVNEQFF.

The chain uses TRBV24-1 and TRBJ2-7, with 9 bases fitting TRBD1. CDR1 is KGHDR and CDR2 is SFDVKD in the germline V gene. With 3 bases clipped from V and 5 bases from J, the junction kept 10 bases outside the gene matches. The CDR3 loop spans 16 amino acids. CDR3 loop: CATSDLGQGRADEQYF. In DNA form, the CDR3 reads TGTGCCACCAGTGATCTTGGACAGGGGAGGGCAGACGAGCAGTACTTC.

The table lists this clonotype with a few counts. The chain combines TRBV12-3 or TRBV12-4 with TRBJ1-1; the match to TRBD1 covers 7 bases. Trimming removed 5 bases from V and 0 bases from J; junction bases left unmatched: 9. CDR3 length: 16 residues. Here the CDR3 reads CASSEGQWRLNTEAFF. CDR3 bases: TGTGCCAGCAGTGAGGGACAGTGGAGATTGAACACTGAAGCTTTCTTT.

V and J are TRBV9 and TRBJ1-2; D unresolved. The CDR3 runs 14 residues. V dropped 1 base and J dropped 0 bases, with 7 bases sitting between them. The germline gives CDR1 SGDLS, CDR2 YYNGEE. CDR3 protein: CASSVKAANYGYTF. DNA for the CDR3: TGTGCCAGCAGCGTAAAGGCAGCTAACTATGGCTACACCTTC.

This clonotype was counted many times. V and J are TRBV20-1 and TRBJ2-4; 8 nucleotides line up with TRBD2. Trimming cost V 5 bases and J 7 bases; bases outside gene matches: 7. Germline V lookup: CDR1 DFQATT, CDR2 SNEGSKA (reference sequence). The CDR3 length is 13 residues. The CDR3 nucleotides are TGCAGTGCTCGGGGGGGGGCCAGTAACATTCAGTACTTC. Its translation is CSARGGASNIQYF.

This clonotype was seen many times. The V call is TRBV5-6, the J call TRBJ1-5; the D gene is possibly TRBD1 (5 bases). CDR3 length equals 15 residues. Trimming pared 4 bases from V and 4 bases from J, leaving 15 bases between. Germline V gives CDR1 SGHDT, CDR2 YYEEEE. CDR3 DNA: TGTGCCAGCAGCGCCGGGGTCGGGGCGAATCAGCCCCAGCATTTT. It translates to CASSAGVGANQPQHF.

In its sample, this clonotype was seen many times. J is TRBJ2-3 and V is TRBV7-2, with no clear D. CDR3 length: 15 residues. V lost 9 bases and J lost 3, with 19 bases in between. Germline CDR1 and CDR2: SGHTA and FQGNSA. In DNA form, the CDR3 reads TGTGCCAGTAGACCTTTTCAGGTTTTGACAGATACGCAGTATTTT. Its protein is CASRPFQVLTDTQYF.

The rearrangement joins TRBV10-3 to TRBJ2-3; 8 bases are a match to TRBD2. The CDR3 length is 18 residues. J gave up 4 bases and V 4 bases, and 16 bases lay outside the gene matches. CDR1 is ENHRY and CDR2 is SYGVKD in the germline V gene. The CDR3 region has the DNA TGTGCCATCAGTGTACGGGAAGCGGGAGCCCCCTTCCCAGATACGCAGTATTTT. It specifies CAISVREAGAPFPDTQYF.

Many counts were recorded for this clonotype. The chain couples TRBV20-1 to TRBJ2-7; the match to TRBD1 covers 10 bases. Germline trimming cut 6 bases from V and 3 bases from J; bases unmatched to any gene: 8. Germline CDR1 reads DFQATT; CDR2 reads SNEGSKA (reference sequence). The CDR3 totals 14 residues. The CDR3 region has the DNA TGCAGTGCCGGATCCGGGACAGGGGTCTACGAGCAGTACTTC. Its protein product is CSAGSGTGVYEQYF.

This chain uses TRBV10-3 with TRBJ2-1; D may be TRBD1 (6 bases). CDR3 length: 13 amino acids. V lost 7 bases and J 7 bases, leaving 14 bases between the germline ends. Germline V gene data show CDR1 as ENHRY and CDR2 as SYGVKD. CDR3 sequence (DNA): TGTGCCATCACACAGGGACAATCGAATGAGCAGTTCTTC. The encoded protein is CAITQGQSNEQFF.

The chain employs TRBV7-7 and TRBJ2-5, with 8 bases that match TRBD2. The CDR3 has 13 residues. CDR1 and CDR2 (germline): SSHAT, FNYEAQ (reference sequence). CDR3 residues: CARGRGATETQYF. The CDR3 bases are TGTGCTAGAGGGCGGGGGGCGACTGAGACCCAGTACTTC. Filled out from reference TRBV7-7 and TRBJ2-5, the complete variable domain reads GAGVSQSPRYKVTKRGQDVTLRCDPISSHATLYWYQQALGQGPEFLTYFNYEAQPDKSGLPSDRFSAERPEGSISTLTIQRTEQRDSAMYRCARGRGATETQYFGPGTRLLVL.

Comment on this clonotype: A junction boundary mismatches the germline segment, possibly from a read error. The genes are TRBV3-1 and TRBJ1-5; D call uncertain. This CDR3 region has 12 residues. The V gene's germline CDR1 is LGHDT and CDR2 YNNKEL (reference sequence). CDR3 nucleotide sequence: TGTGTCAGCAGCCAAGGCAATCAGCCCCAGCATTTT. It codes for CVSSQGNQPQHF.

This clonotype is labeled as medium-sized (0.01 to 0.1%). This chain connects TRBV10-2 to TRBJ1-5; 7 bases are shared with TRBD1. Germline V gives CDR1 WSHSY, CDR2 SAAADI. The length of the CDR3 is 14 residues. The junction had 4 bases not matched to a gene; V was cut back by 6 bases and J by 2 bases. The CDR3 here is CASRETGGNQPQHF. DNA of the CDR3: TGCGCCAGCAGGGAAACAGGGGGCAATCAGCCCCAGCATTTT.

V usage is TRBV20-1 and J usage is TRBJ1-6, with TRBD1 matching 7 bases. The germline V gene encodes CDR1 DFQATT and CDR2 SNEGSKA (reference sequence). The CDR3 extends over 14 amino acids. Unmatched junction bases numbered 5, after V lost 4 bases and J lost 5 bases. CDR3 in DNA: TGCAGTGCTACACCGGGACAGAATAATTCACCCCTCCACTTT. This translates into CSATPGQNNSPLHF.

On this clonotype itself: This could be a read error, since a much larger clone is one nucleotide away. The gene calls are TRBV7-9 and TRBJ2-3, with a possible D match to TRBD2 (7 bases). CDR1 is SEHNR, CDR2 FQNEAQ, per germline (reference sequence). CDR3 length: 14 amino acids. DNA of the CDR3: TGTGCCAGCAGTTGGGGGGGCGGCACAGAGACGCAGTATTTT. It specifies CASSWGGGTETQYF.

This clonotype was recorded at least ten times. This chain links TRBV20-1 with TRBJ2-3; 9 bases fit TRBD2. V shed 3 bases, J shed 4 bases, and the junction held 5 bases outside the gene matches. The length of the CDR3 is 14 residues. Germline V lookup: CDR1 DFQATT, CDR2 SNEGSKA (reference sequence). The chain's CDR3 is CSARAGTSSDTQYF. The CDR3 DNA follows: TGCAGTGCTAGGGCCGGGACTAGCTCAGATACGCAGTATTTT.

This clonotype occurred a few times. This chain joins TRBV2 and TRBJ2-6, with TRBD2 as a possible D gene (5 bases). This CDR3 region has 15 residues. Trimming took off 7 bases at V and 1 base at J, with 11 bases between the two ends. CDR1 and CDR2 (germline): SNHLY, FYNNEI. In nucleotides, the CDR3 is TGTGCCAGCACGGGATTTCGGTCTGGGGCCAACGTCCTGACTTTC. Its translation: CASTGFRSGANVLTF.

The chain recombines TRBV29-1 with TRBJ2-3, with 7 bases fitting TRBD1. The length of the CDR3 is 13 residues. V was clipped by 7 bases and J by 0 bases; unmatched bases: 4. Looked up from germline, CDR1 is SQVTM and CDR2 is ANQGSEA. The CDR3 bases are TGCAGCGGGGGACAGTCTAGCACAGATACGCAGTATTTT. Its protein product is CSGGQSSTDTQYF.